This T cell receptor beta chain was obtained from a study of T cell responses to AZD1222 COVID-19 vaccine. The CDR3 is made up of 15 amino acids. Germline-derived CDR1 and CDR2 are SGHTS and YDEGEE. V lost 0 bases and J lost 0, with 9 bases in between. In the case of this clone: No antigen is known for it.

The table came from immunoSEQ multiplex PCR; TCRdb's copy has only in-frame clones and leaves some out. The data hold approximately 140,000 clones, with roughly 92% observed a single time. Study-level points and caveats: Spike-spanning, vaccine-associated CD4 TCRs were dominant at 160-218 and 743-854.

The chain links TRBV5-8 to TRBJ2-5, with D unresolved. This receptor was taken from an adult who received the AZD1222 COVID-19 vaccine. The sequences come from peripheral blood, collected 28 days after the second AZD1222 dose. The CDR3: CASSLGGWYQETQYF. The CDR3 DNA reads as TGTGCCAGCAGCTTGGGAGGCTGGTACCAAGAGACCCAGTACTTC. The full variable domain, with the rest looked up from reference TRBV5-8 and TRBJ2-5, is EAGVTQSPTHLIKTRGQQATLRCSPISGHTSVYWYQQALGLGLQFLLWYDEGEERNRGNFPPRFSGRQFPNYSSELNVNALELEDSALYLCASSLGGWYQETQYFGPGTRLLVL.